These 13 T cell receptor beta chains came from one sample sequenced in a study of beta chain features in type 1 diabetes. General study points: Type 1 diabetes patients had moderately but significantly shorter TCRB CDR3s in all four CD4+ subsets.

For these receptors, no antigen is known. TCRB transcripts that were expressed got sequenced, as all of the isolated RNA had been reverse transcribed. Data came from immunoSEQ multiplex PCR; TCRdb stores just in-frame clones and leaves some out. This table has some 190,000 clones, 6% to 9% appearing once. Sequencing used central memory CD4+ T cells from blood. Receptors originate from a man between 18 and 35 years old with type 1 diabetes.

This chain joins TRBV6-6 and TRBJ2-7, with 12 bases lining up with TRBD1. J was trimmed by 7 bases and V by 4 bases; bases with no gene match: 5. Looked up from germline, CDR1 is MNHNY and CDR2 is SVGAGI (reference sequence). This CDR3 has 14 residues. Written as DNA, the CDR3 is TGTGCCAGCAGTTCGGGACAGGGGGCATGGGAGCAGTACTTC. The encoded protein is CASSSGQGAWEQYF.

The chain is built from TRBV10-3 and TRBJ2-7, with 11 positions matching TRBD2. The junction had 20 bases not matched to a gene; V was cut back by 10 bases and J by 6 bases. The CDR3 runs to 17 residues. Germline values: CDR1 ENHRY, CDR2 SYGVKD. This CDR3 is CATTTGTSGGKTSEQYF. DNA for the CDR3: TGTGCCACCACGACGGGAACTAGCGGGGGCAAGACGTCCGAGCAGTACTTC.

This clone came up a few times. The chain has TRBV7-9 and TRBJ2-1; D is unclear. V lost 4 bases and J 12 bases, leaving 10 bases between the germline ends. The germline V gene has CDR1 SEHNR and CDR2 FQNEAQ (reference sequence). The CDR3 length is 11 residues. This CDR3 reads CASSSELGQFF. The CDR3 DNA is TGTGCCAGCAGCTCGGAGCTTGGGCAGTTCTTC.

The chain couples TRBV30 to TRBJ1-1; a weak D match, TRBD1 (6 bases). The CDR3 has 14 amino acids. Trimming left V 3 bases short and J 0 bases short, with 11 bases between. CDR1 and CDR2 (germline): GTSNPN, SVGIG (reference sequence). CDR3 DNA sequence: TGTGCCTGGAGGTATGGGACAATGAACACTGAAGCTTTCTTT. Residues: CAWRYGTMNTEAFF. Supplemented by reference TRBV30 and TRBJ1-1, the full variable domain reads SQTIHQWPATLVQPVGSPLSLECTVEGTSNPNLYWYRQAAGRGLQLLFYSVGIGQISSEVPQNLSASRPQDRQFILSSKKLLLSDSGFYLCAWRYGTMNTEAFFGQGTRLTVV.

CDR3: CAWGSGQISTDTQYF. CDR3 DNA: TGTGCCTGGGGCTCCGGACAGATCAGCACAGATACGCAGTATTTT. The V call is TRBV30, the J call TRBJ2-3; possible D gene TRBD1, 6 bases. With 5 bases removed from V and 0 bases from J, the gap between germline ends came to 15 bases. Germline V CDR1 and CDR2: GTSNPN, SVGIG (reference sequence). This CDR3 has 15 residues.

The V call is TRBV27, the J call TRBJ1-5; TRBD1 matches at 9 bases. V dropped 3 bases and J dropped 5; count of bases not matched to a gene: 11. The CDR3 sequence is 17 residues long. CDR1 MNHEY and CDR2 SMNVEV come from the germline V gene (reference sequence). The CDR3 spells CASSFSPGTGTDQPQHF. The CDR3 nucleotides read TGTGCCAGCAGTTTTAGCCCCGGGACAGGGACCGATCAGCCCCAGCATTTT.

This clone was recorded a few times. The rearrangement uses TRBV14 and TRBJ2-3, with 8 nucleotides matching TRBD1. V lost 0 bases and J lost 3; bases outside the gene matches: 5. The CDR3 runs 16 residues. Germline V CDR1 and CDR2: SGHDN, FVKESK. CDR3 DNA sequence: TGTGCCAGCAGCCAAGATTCCGACAGGGGAACAGATACGCAGTATTTT. Its protein product is CASSQDSDRGTDTQYF.

The table lists this clone with many counts. This same CDR3 is encoded by further DNA sequences in the sample. V gene TRBV11-2 combines with J gene TRBJ2-5; a weak D match, TRBD1 (7 bases). This CDR3 has 15 amino acids. Per germline, CDR1 SGHAT and CDR2 FQNNGV. With 5 bases removed from V and 4 bases from J, the gap between germline ends came to 17 bases. CDR3 sequence: CASSLRQGGGETQYF. The DNA of the CDR3 is TGTGCCAGCAGCCTACGACAGGGAGGTGGAGAGACCCAGTACTTC. Full variable domain (missing parts from reference TRBV11-2 and TRBJ2-5): EAGVAQSPRYKIIEKRQSVAFWCNPISGHATLYWYQQILGQGPKLLIQFQNNGVVDDSQLPKDRFSAERLKGVDSTLKIQPAKLEDSAVYLCASSLRQGGGETQYFGPGTRLLVL.

There are a few counts of this clone. The genes are TRBV9 and TRBJ2-1; 11 nucleotides match TRBD2. The CDR3 loop spans 15 amino acids. Germline CDR1 is SGDLS and CDR2 is YYNGEE. Trimming at V came to 0 bases and at J to 9 bases, leaving 5 bases not matched to a gene. CDR3 region: CASSVGSGRASEQFF. The CDR3 bases are TGTGCCAGCAGCGTAGGTAGCGGGAGGGCCAGTGAGCAGTTCTTC.

The rearrangement links TRBV28 to TRBJ2-5; tentative D call: TRBD1 (7 bases). Germline V gives CDR1 MDHEN, CDR2 SYDVKM. Trimming left V 8 bases short and J 2 bases short, with 21 bases between. The CDR3 is made up of 16 amino acids. CDR3 DNA: TGTGCCAGCCATGCCGAAAACGCGGGACAGCAAGAGACCCAGTACTTC. Residues: CASHAENAGQQETQYF. The entire variable domain, with the rest obtained from reference TRBV28 and TRBJ2-5, is as follows: DVKVTQSSRYLVKRTGEKVFLECVQDMDHENMFWYRQDPGLGLRLIYFSYDVKMKEKGDIPEGYSVSREKKERFSLILESASTNQTSMYLCASHAENAGQQETQYFGPGTRLLVL.

Notes on this clone: The junction shows a germline mismatch at one end, possibly a read error. The J gene is TRBJ1-1, the V gene TRBV7-2; 7 bases fit TRBD1. CDR1 is SGHTA, CDR2 FQGNSA, per germline. CDR3 size: 13 residues. The CDR3 spells CASSPDRDTEAFF. The CDR3 DNA sequence: TGCGCCAGCAGCCCCGACAGGGATACTGAAGCTTTCTTT.

V and J are TRBV5-4 and TRBJ2-2; maybe TRBD2 (6 bases). The V end was cut by 0 bases, the J end by 0 bases, with 9 bases between. Germline assignment: CDR1 SGHNT and CDR2 YYREEE (reference sequence). The CDR3 is 16 residues long. CDR3 nucleotides: TGTGCCAGCAGCTTGGTTGGGGGGACGAACACCGGGGAGCTGTTTTTT. Protein: CASSLVGGTNTGELFF.

This clone has a handful of counts. The V gene is TRBV2, the J gene TRBJ2-2; D is uncertain. This CDR3 has 16 amino acids. Germline CDR1 and CDR2: SNHLY and FYNNEI. Trimming shortened V by 0 bases and J by 0 bases, and 8 bases separated the two germline ends. The CDR3 DNA reads TGTGCCAGCAGTGAAGCGCGGAACGCGAACACCGGGGAGCTGTTTTTT. Its protein product is CASSEARNANTGELFF.